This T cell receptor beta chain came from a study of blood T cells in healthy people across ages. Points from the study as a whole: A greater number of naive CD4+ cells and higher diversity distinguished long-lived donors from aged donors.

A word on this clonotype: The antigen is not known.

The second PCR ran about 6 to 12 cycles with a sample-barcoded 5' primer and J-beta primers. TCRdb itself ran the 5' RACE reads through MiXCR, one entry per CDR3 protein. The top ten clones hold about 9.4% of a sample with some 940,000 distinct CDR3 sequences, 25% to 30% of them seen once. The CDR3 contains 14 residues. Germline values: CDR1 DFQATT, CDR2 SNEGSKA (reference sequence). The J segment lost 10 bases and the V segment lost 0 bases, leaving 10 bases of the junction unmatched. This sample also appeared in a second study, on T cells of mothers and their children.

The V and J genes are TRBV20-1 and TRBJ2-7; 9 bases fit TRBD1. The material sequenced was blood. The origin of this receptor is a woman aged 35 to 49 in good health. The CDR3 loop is CSAREIRDREAQYF. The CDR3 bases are TGCAGTGCTAGAGAAATCCGGGACAGGGAGGCCCAGTACTTC.